This TCR beta chain was recovered during a study of CD8 T cells in ankylosing spondylitis. Study-level findings and limits: A motif of several highly homologous TCR beta variants was seen as apparently characteristic of ankylosing spondylitis blood. A number of the motif variants had already been described in reactive arthritis synovial fluid and blood.

V trimming: 2 bases; J trimming: 0 bases; junction bases outside the gene matches: 2. CDR3 length equals 14 residues. Germline V lookup: CDR1 SGHKS, CDR2 YYEKEE (reference sequence). TCRdb independently ran MiXCR on the 5' RACE reads; one entry per CDR3 protein. This table holds fewer than 500,000 distinct CDR3 sequences, roughly 25% found once. As for this clonotype: Its target is not known.

The chain joins TRBV5-5 to TRBJ2-7; TRBD2 matches at 7 bases. Sequencing was performed on blood, either unsorted or a sorted T cell fraction (not recorded which). The sequence came from a male donor with ankylosing spondylitis. The CDR3 here is CASSFREVSYEQYV. The CDR3 DNA follows: TGTGCCAGCAGCTTTCGGGAGGTCTCCTACGAGCAGTACGTC.